This T cell receptor beta chain was captured in a study of OX40 agonist ivuxolimab in advanced cancers. Study at large: An agonistic human IgG2 monoclonal antibody against OX40 (CD134) was given. Study-wide findings and caveats: Normalized T-cell clonal expansion was also low in some nonresponders. In the 0.1 to 3.0 mg/kg range, CD4+ and CD8+ blood T cells had expanded clonally by week 6.

It was autoimmune disease history or systemic immunosuppression that excluded patients. The data were produced by immunoSEQ multiplex PCR, yet TCRdb's version contains in-frame clones alone and is incomplete. The table has roughly 70,000 clones, 75% to 90% seen once. The CDR3 has 19 residues. Trimming left V 2 bases short and J 6 bases short, with 23 bases between. Turning to this clone: The antigen is undetermined.

The V call is TRBV23-1, the J call TRBJ1-6; the D gene is possibly TRBD1 (5 bases). TRBV23-1 is annotated as an ORF whose role is uncertain. The receptor was isolated from an adult with an advanced solid tumor such as melanoma, head and neck, liver or kidney cancer. This sample comprised CD4+ or CD8+ T cells sorted from blood, obtained in a trial of the OX40 agonist ivuxolimab. CDR3 DNA: TGCGCCAGCAGTCAAGGTTCAGGGCGGGGAAAGGAAATTAATTCACCCCTCCACTTT. Translated, it gives CASSQGSGRGKEINSPLHF.